A single sample is the source of the 10 T cell receptor beta chains below, sequenced in a study of Graves' ophthalmopathy and Graves' hyperthyroidism. For repertoire sequencing, the TCR beta CDR3 regions were amplified from RNA transcripts. HTBI-primed first-round RT-PCR preceded second-round multiplex PCR. TCRdb itself ran the multiplex PCR reads through MiXCR, one entry per CDR3 protein. Of around 590,000 distinct CDR3 sequences in the sample, less than 40% were seen once. The sample consisted of peripheral blood or thyroid tissue (not recorded which). All receptors come from an adult man with Graves' hyperthyroidism.

J is TRBJ2-7 and V is TRBV7-3, with unresolved D. From germline, CDR1 is SGHTA and CDR2 FQGTGA. This CDR3 is 13 amino acids long. Between the trimmed V and J ends, which lost 6 bases and 9 bases, there was a span of 18 bases. This CDR3 is CASSPPATDTQYF. The CDR3 region has the DNA TGTGCCAGCAGTCCTCCTGCCACAGATACGCAGTACTTC.

This clonotype occurred many times. This chain connects TRBV7-2 to TRBJ1-1; TRBD1 matches 9 bases. Germline trimming cut 6 bases from V and 4 bases from J; bases unmatched to any gene: 12. The CDR3 runs 16 residues. Germline V gene lookup returns CDR1 SGHTA and CDR2 FQGNSA. CDR3 sequence: CASRTSPGQGSTEAFF. Written as DNA, the CDR3 is TGTGCCAGCAGAACCTCACCGGGACAGGGTAGCACTGAAGCTTTCTTT.

The chain uses TRBV12-3 or TRBV12-4 and TRBJ1-5; TRBD1 is a possible D gene (6 bases). V gave up 7 bases and J gave up 1 base, with 14 bases separating them. The CDR3 extends over 15 amino acids. The CDR3 DNA sequence: TGTGCCAGCACCGTAGGGGGTGCGAGCAATCAGCCCCAGCATTTT. It encodes CASTVGGASNQPQHF.

Regarding this clonotype: It may be a read error: a sequence one base away is much more abundant. The gene calls are TRBV6-9 and TRBJ2-7, with 12 bases aligning to TRBD2. Germline-derived CDR1 and CDR2 are MNHGY and SVAAGI. The CDR3 totals 16 residues. The CDR3 nucleotides are TGTGCCAGCAGTGGGACTCTAGCGGGAGGGCTGGACGAGCAGCACTTC. It codes for CASSGTLAGGLDEQHF.

J is TRBJ1-3 and V is TRBV27; no clear D gene. Germline CDR1 and CDR2: MNHEY and SMNVEV (reference sequence). The CDR3 is 11 amino acids. The CDR3 coding sequence is TGTGCGGCCAGCTCTGGAAACACCATATATTTT. Protein: CAASSGNTIYF.

The CDR3 DNA sequence: TGTGCCAGCAGCCCAAATCCGACCGCGTATGGAAACACCATATATTTT. This translates into CASSPNPTAYGNTIYF. J is TRBJ1-3 and V is TRBV2; D uncertain. From germline, CDR1 is SNHLY and CDR2 FYNNEI. The CDR3 length is 16 residues. Trimming removed 6 bases at V and 3 bases at J, with 18 bases between.

The chain employs TRBV10-3 and TRBJ2-2, with 12 bases fitting TRBD2. Per the germline V gene, CDR1 is ENHRY and CDR2 is SYGVKD. The CDR3 has 16 amino acids. The J segment lost 8 bases and the V segment lost 3 bases, leaving 7 bases of the junction unmatched. The CDR3 region has the DNA TGTGCCATCAGTGACCCAGGACTAGCGGGATCTGGGGAGCTGTTTTTT. The encoded protein is CAISDPGLAGSGELFF.

This clonotype has only a few counts. V usage is TRBV27 and J usage is TRBJ1-5; TRBD1 is a possible D gene (6 bases). The V gene lost 0 bases and the J gene lost 5 bases, with 11 bases spanning the gap. The CDR3 is 15 amino acids. CDR1 and CDR2 (germline): MNHEY, SMNVEV (reference sequence). CDR3 DNA sequence: TGTGCCAGCAGTTTATCGACCGCAGGGGATCAGCCCCAGCATTTT. Amino acid sequence: CASSLSTAGDQPQHF.

This clonotype was seen many times. CDR3 in DNA: TGTGCCAGCAGTTACTCGAATCGGCCGTTAGTTTCACCCCTCCACTTT. It specifies CASSYSNRPLVSPLHF. The chain links TRBV6-5 to TRBJ1-6; D unresolved. Germline V gene sequence: CDR1 MNHEY, CDR2 SVGAGI. The CDR3 has 16 amino acids. V dropped 0 bases and J dropped 9 bases, with 15 bases sitting between them.

As regards this clonotype: A much larger clone is a single base away; this may be a read error. V is TRBV5-4 and J is TRBJ2-2; D is possibly TRBD1 or TRBD2 (5 bases each). The CDR3 is made up of 15 amino acids. Per germline, CDR1 SGHNT and CDR2 YYREEE (reference sequence). This CDR3 reads CASSWGRWITEELFF. In nucleotides, the CDR3 is TGTGCCAGCAGCTGGGGACGGTGGATCACCGAGGAGCTGTTTTTT.